This TCR beta chain was captured in a study of spatial heterogeneity in lung cancer. Study-wide points: Tumor mutation count correlated with how many alpha and beta TCRs expanded intratumorally.

This clonotype rates as medium-sized. Its target is not known. Each CDR3 protein is one row after TCRdb ran MiXCR on the 5' RACE reads. The sample holds some 15,000 distinct CDR3 sequences, about 7% seen once. Time point indicated: sample taken at primary tumor resection. Looked up from germline, CDR1 is KGHDR and CDR2 is SFDVKD. This CDR3 comprises 13 residues. V dropped 3 bases and J dropped 6 bases, with 10 bases sitting between them. The origin of this receptor is a male donor with early-stage non-small cell lung cancer. The specimen was lung tumor tissue, collected at surgery. The chain has TRBV24-1 and TRBJ1-1; no firm D call. The CDR3 DNA follows: TGTGCCACCAGTGATAGTAGGAGAGCTGAAGCTTTCTTT. The encoded protein is CATSDSRRAEAFF.